Listed here are 23 T cell receptor beta chains from one sample, sequenced in a study of T cell changes during pregnancy in multiple sclerosis. Method: immunoSEQ multiplex PCR; TCRdb's copy keeps in-frame clones and lacks some. The data hold fewer than 50,000 clones, with 90% to 95% observed a single time. The sample consisted of CD4+ T cells from peripheral blood mononuclear cells, taken in the third trimester of pregnancy. Receptors were obtained from a female donor with multiple sclerosis, enrolled in a pregnancy study.

The rearrangement links TRBV5-1 to TRBJ1-1, with 8 bases that match TRBD1. Trimming cost V 1 base and J 5 bases; bases outside gene matches: 13. The CDR3 is 17 residues long. The V gene's germline CDR1 is SGHRS and CDR2 YFSETQ. The CDR3 loop is CASSLLGQDSPGTEAFF. CDR3 DNA sequence: TGCGCCAGCAGCTTGTTGGGACAGGACTCTCCCGGGACTGAAGCTTTCTTT.

The CDR3: CASSSGTSASTDTQYF. In DNA form, the CDR3 reads TGTGCCAGCAGCTCCGGGACTAGCGCTAGCACAGATACGCAGTATTTT. This chain links TRBV11-2 with TRBJ2-3; 10 bases line up with TRBD2. The germline V gene has CDR1 SGHAT and CDR2 FQNNGV. The CDR3 is made up of 16 amino acids. V shed 4 bases and J 0 bases; nucleotides not matched to a gene: 4.

The genes are TRBV29-1 and TRBJ2-7, with a weak D call TRBD2 (6 bases). The length of the CDR3 is 12 residues. V was trimmed by 7 bases and J by 2 bases, leaving 12 bases between them. Germline V gene lookup returns CDR1 SQVTM and CDR2 ANQGSEA. The CDR3 here is CSAGTLPYEQYF. CDR3 nucleotide sequence: TGCAGCGCCGGGACTTTACCCTACGAGCAGTACTTC.

The chain joins TRBV13 to TRBJ2-1; 7 bases are shared with TRBD1. J lost 6 bases, V lost 0 bases, and 2 bases had no gene match. The CDR3 consists of 14 residues. Germline V gene data show CDR1 as PRHDT and CDR2 as FYEKMQ (reference sequence). The CDR3 loop reads CASSLGYRGNEQFF. The CDR3 coding sequence is TGTGCCAGCAGCTTAGGGTACAGGGGCAATGAGCAGTTCTTC.

The chain employs TRBV4-1 and TRBJ1-1, with TRBD1 matching 7 bases. Germline V CDR1 and CDR2: MGHRA, YSYEKL. The CDR3 is 15 residues long. Trimming at V came to 9 bases and at J to 5 bases, leaving 15 bases not matched to a gene. The CDR3: CASRRWNRGETEAFF. The CDR3 region has the DNA TGCGCCAGTAGAAGATGGAACAGGGGAGAGACTGAAGCTTTCTTT.

The V call is TRBV5-6, the J call TRBJ2-7; 8 bases align to TRBD1. The CDR3 length is 15 residues. The ends lost 4 bases at V and 3 bases at J; junction bases unmatched: 9. Germline lookup yields CDR1 SGHDT and CDR2 YYEEEE. The CDR3 sequence is CASSLAGTGSYEQYF. The DNA of the CDR3 is TGTGCCAGCAGCCTTGCCGGGACAGGAAGCTACGAGCAGTACTTC.

This clone occurred a few times. The sample holds other DNA sequences that translate to the same CDR3. The rearrangement uses TRBV11-2 and TRBJ1-2, with 10 bases lining up with TRBD1. Germline V CDR1 and CDR2: SGHAT, FQNNGV. The CDR3 spans 13 residues. With V trimmed by 3 bases and J by 6 bases, 1 base remained unmatched. The CDR3 reads CASSFGQGDGYTF. The CDR3 DNA sequence: TGTGCCAGCAGCTTCGGACAGGGGGATGGCTACACCTTC. The full variable domain, with the rest looked up from reference TRBV11-2 and TRBJ1-2, is EAGVAQSPRYKIIEKRQSVAFWCNPISGHATLYWYQQILGQGPKLLIQFQNNGVVDDSQLPKDRFSAERLKGVDSTLKIQPAKLEDSAVYLCASSFGQGDGYTFGSGTRLTVV.

The rearrangement uses TRBV5-5 and TRBJ2-5, with D perhaps TRBD2 (5 bases). The CDR3 has 13 amino acids. Per the germline V gene, CDR1 is SGHKS and CDR2 is YYEKEE (reference sequence). Trimming shortened V by 0 bases and J by 4 bases, and 7 bases separated the two germline ends. Here the CDR3 reads CASSLEGAETQYF. CDR3 nucleotides: TGTGCCAGCAGCTTGGAGGGAGCAGAGACCCAGTACTTC. The full variable domain, with the rest looked up from reference TRBV5-5 and TRBJ2-5, is DAGVTQSPTHLIKTRGQQVTLRCSPISGHKSVSWYQQVLGQGPQFIFQYYEKEERGRGNFPDRFSARQFPNYSSELNVNALLLGDSALYLCASSLEGAETQYFGPGTRLLVL.

The gene calls are TRBV6-4 and TRBJ2-1; 12 bases match TRBD2. The J segment lost 6 bases and the V segment lost 4 bases, leaving 1 base of the junction unmatched. The CDR3 contains 14 residues. Germline assignment: CDR1 MRHNA and CDR2 SNTAGT. This chain's CDR3 is CASSVLAGGNEQFF. The CDR3 DNA reads as TGTGCCAGCAGTGTACTAGCGGGAGGCAATGAGCAGTTCTTC.

The chain has TRBV7-9 and TRBJ2-7; a weak D match, TRBD2 (5 bases). V was shortened by 8 bases and J by 6 bases, with 20 bases between the two germline ends. Germline V CDR1 and CDR2: SEHNR, FQNEAQ (reference sequence). CDR3 length: 14 amino acids. The CDR3 loop is CASLFEGSRGEQYF. The DNA of the CDR3 is TGTGCCAGCCTCTTCGAGGGATCCCGGGGCGAGCAGTACTTC. The whole variable domain, filled in from reference TRBV7-9 and TRBJ2-7, reads DTGVSQNPRHKITKRGQNVTFRCDPISEHNRLYWYRQTLGQGPEFLTYFQNEAQLEKSRLLSDRFSAERPKGSFSTLEIQRTEQGDSAMYLCASLFEGSRGEQYFGPGTRLTVT.

The V call is TRBV7-9, the J call TRBJ2-6, with 12 positions matching TRBD2. The germline CDR1 and CDR2 sequences are SEHNR and FQNEAQ (reference sequence). The CDR3 contains 17 residues. J lost 0 bases, V lost 5 bases, and 2 bases had no gene match. The DNA of the CDR3 is TGTGCCAGCAGCACGACTAGCGGGAGCTCTGGGGCCAACGTCCTGACTTTC. Translated: CASSTTSGSSGANVLTF.

The rearrangement uses TRBV5-6 and TRBJ2-7; 11 bases are a match to TRBD2. Germline V gene sequence: CDR1 SGHDT, CDR2 YYEEEE. The CDR3 has 16 residues. V dropped 5 bases and J dropped 2; count of bases not matched to a gene: 9. CDR3 DNA sequence: TGTGCCAGCAGGTCCGGGACTAGCGGCAGAGCCTACGAGCAGTACTTC. Protein: CASRSGTSGRAYEQYF.

The J gene is TRBJ2-7, the V gene TRBV6-1; 8 bases line up with TRBD1. Germline CDR1 and CDR2: MNHNS and SASEGT. CDR3 length equals 14 residues. V was pared by 3 bases and J by 5 bases, with 6 bases of the junction left unmatched. The CDR3 coding sequence is TGTGCCAGCAGTGAGCGGGGACAGGTGGACGAGCAGTACTTC. Protein product: CASSERGQVDEQYF.

V is TRBV7-2 and J is TRBJ2-2; 13 bases match TRBD2. V dropped 0 bases and J dropped 4; count of bases not matched to a gene: 14. Germline values: CDR1 SGHTA, CDR2 FQGNSA. This CDR3 has 21 residues. CDR3 loop: CASSLARAEGLAGIRTGELFF. The DNA of the CDR3 is TGTGCCAGCAGCTTAGCGCGGGCCGAGGGACTAGCGGGAATTCGCACCGGGGAGCTGTTTTTT.

V usage is TRBV10-3 and J usage is TRBJ2-1, with 14 bases lining up with TRBD2. V lost 6 bases and J lost 4; bases outside the gene matches: 8. The CDR3 spans 17 residues. Germline V CDR1 and CDR2: ENHRY, SYGVKD. The CDR3 is CAISSGLAGGGYNEQFF. CDR3 DNA sequence: TGTGCCATCAGCTCCGGACTAGCGGGAGGTGGATACAATGAGCAGTTCTTC.

The chain combines TRBV4-2 with TRBJ2-3; 11 bases agree with TRBD1. The CDR3 runs to 18 residues. From germline, CDR1 is LGHNA and CDR2 YNFKEQ. Losses at the gene ends were 2 bases for V and 0 bases for J; bases not matched to a gene: 7. CDR3 sequence: CASSQRQGTGGSTDTQYF. For the CDR3, the DNA is TGTGCCAGCAGCCAAAGACAAGGGACAGGGGGGAGCACAGATACGCAGTATTTT.

The chain carries TRBV7-2 and TRBJ1-1; 9 bases line up with TRBD1. Germline loops: CDR1 SGHTA, CDR2 FQGNSA. The junction had 5 bases not matched to a gene; V was cut back by 4 bases and J by 2 bases. The CDR3 sequence is 15 residues long. The DNA for the CDR3 is TGTGCCAGCAGCTCCGGACAGGGGATAAACACTGAAGCTTTCTTT. This sequence encodes CASSSGQGINTEAFF.

The chain links TRBV5-6 to TRBJ1-4, with 8 bases aligning to TRBD1. The CDR3 totals 14 residues. Germline V gene data show CDR1 as SGHDT and CDR2 as YYEEEE. Trimming at V came to 0 bases and at J to 8 bases, leaving 3 bases not matched to a gene. The CDR3 DNA is TGTGCCAGCAGCTTGGCCAGGGGGCGCGAAAAACTGTTTTTT. Translated: CASSLARGREKLFF.

The chain is built from TRBV6-1 and TRBJ1-2; 11 bases align to TRBD1. J gave up 5 bases and V 7 bases, and 9 bases lay outside the gene matches. Germline CDR1 MNHNS, CDR2 SASEGT. This CDR3 has 15 amino acids. CDR3 bases: TGTGCCAGCACCATGGACAGGGGGCCTCGGTATGGCTACACCTTC. It encodes CASTMDRGPRYGYTF.

The chain combines TRBV7-2 with TRBJ2-3; 10 nucleotides align to TRBD2. V trimming: 1 base; J trimming: 4 bases; junction bases outside the gene matches: 2. Germline values: CDR1 SGHTA, CDR2 FQGNSA. CDR3 length: 15 residues. This CDR3 reads CASSLGGTSADTQYF. The CDR3 DNA is TGTGCCAGCAGCTTAGGCGGGACTAGCGCAGATACGCAGTATTTT. The entire variable domain, with the rest obtained from reference TRBV7-2 and TRBJ2-3, is as follows: GAGVSQSPSNKVTEKGKDVELRCDPISGHTALYWYRQSLGQGLEFLIYFQGNSAPDKSGLPSDRFSAERTGGSVSTLTIQRTQQEDSAVYLCASSLGGTSADTQYFGPGTRLTVL.

J is TRBJ2-7 and V is TRBV6-1; TRBD1 agrees at 8 bases. The germline V gene encodes CDR1 MNHNS and CDR2 SASEGT. The CDR3 length is 14 residues. The ends lost 7 bases at V and 2 bases at J; junction bases unmatched: 7. The DNA for the CDR3 is TGTGCCAGCAACCGACAGGGGTCAACCTACGAGCAGTACTTC. As protein: CASNRQGSTYEQYF.

This rearrangement joins TRBV7-3 to TRBJ2-3; 11 nucleotides agree with TRBD1. Trimming removed 1 base from V and 2 bases from J; junction bases left unmatched: 2. The CDR3 totals 16 residues. Germline loops: CDR1 SGHTA, CDR2 FQGTGA. CDR3 residues: CASSLIGQGATDTQYF. The CDR3 region has the DNA TGTGCCAGCAGCTTAATAGGACAGGGGGCCACAGATACGCAGTATTTT.

The V gene is TRBV5-1, the J gene TRBJ2-7; tentatively, D is TRBD1 (5 bases). From germline, CDR1 is SGHRS and CDR2 YFSETQ. Trimming took 4 bases from V and 1 from J, leaving 9 bases between them. The CDR3 length is 13 residues. Here the CDR3 DNA reads TGCGCCAGCAGCGTGGACACATCCTACGAGCAGTACTTC. This codes for CASSVDTSYEQYF.